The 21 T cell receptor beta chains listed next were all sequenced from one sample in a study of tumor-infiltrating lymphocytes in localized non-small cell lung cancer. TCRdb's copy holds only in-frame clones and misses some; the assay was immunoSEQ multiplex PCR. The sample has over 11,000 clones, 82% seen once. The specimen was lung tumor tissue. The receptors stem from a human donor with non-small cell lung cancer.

The CDR3 DNA reads TGTGCCAGCTCACCAGGAGCGGTAGGGGAAGAGACCCAGTACTTC. Translating it yields CASSPGAVGEETQYF. The J gene is TRBJ2-5, the V gene TRBV18, with D perhaps TRBD1 or TRBD2 (5 bases each). Germline values: CDR1 KGHSH, CDR2 LQKENI. Trimming stripped 2 bases from V and 3 bases from J, with 13 bases between. The CDR3 runs to 15 residues.

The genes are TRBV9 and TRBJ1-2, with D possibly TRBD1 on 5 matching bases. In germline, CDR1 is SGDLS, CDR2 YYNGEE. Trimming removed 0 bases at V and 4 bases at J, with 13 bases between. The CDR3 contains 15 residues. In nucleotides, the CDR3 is TGTGCCAGCAGCGTAGGGCAGCGGCAGGGCTATGGCTACACCTTC. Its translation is CASSVGQRQGYGYTF. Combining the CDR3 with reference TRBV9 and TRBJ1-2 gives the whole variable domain DSGVTQTPKHLITATGQRVTLRCSPRSGDLSVYWYQQSLDQGLQFLIQYYNGEERAKGNILERFSAQQFPDLHSELNLSSLELGDSALYFCASSVGQRQGYGYTFGSGTRLTVV.

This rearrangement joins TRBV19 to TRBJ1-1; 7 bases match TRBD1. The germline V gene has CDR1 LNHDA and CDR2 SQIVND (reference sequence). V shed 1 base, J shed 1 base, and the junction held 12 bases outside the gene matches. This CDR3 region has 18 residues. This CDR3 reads CASSIGGRGITRNTEAFF. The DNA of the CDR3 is TGTGCCAGTAGTATAGGAGGCAGGGGGATTACGCGGAACACTGAAGCTTTCTTT. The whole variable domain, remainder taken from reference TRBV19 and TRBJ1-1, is DGGITQSPKYLFRKEGQNVTLSCEQNLNHDAMYWYRQDPGQGLRLIYYSQIVNDFQKGDIAEGYSVSREKKESFPLTVTSAQKNPTAFYLCASSIGGRGITRNTEAFFGQGTRLTVV.

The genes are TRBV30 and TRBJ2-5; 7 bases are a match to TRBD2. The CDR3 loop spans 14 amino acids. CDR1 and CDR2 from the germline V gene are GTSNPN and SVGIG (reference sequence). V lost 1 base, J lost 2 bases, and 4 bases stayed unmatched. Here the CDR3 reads CAWSGGGKQETQYF. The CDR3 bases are TGTGCCTGGAGTGGGGGGGGGAAACAAGAGACCCAGTACTTC. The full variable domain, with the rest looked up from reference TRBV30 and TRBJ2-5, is SQTIHQWPATLVQPVGSPLSLECTVEGTSNPNLYWYRQAAGRGLQLLFYSVGIGQISSEVPQNLSASRPQDRQFILSSKKLLLSDSGFYLCAWSGGGKQETQYFGPGTRLLVL.

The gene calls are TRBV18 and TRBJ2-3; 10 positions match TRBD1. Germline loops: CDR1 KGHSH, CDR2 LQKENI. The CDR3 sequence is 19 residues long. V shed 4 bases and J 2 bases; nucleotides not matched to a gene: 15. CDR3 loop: CASSLPGQGQIRVTDTQYF. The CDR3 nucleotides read TGTGCCAGCTCACTCCCGGGACAGGGGCAAATTAGGGTCACAGATACGCAGTATTTT. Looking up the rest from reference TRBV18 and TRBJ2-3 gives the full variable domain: NAGVMQNPRHLVRRRGQEARLRCSPMKGHSHVYWYRQLPEEGLKFMVYLQKENIIDESGMPKERFSAEFPKEGPSILRIQQVVRGDSAAYFCASSLPGQGQIRVTDTQYFGPGTRLTVL.

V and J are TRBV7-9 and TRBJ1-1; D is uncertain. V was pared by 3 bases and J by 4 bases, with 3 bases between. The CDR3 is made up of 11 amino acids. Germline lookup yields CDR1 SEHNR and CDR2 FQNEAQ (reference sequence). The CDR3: CASSLVTEAFF. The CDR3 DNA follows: TGTGCCAGCAGCTTGGTCACTGAAGCTTTCTTT.

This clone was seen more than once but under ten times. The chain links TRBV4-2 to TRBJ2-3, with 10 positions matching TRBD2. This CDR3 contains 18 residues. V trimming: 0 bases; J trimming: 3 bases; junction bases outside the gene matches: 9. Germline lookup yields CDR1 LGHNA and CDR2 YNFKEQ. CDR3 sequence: CASSQDRAGGPLTDTQYF. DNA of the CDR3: TGTGCCAGCAGCCAAGACAGAGCGGGAGGGCCTTTAACAGATACGCAGTATTTT.

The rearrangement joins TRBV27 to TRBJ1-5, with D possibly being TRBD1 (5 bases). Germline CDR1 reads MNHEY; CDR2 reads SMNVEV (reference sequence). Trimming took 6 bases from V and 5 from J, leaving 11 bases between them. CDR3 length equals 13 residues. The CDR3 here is CASRGPGYQPQHF. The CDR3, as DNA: TGTGCCAGCAGGGGGCCGGGTTATCAGCCCCAGCATTTT.

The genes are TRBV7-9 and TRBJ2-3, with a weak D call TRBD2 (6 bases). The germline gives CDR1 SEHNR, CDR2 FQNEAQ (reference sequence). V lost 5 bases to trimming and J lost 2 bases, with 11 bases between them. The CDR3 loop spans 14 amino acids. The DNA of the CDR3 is TGTGCCAGCAGCCAAGGGGACTTCACAGATACGCAGTATTTT. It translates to CASSQGDFTDTQYF.

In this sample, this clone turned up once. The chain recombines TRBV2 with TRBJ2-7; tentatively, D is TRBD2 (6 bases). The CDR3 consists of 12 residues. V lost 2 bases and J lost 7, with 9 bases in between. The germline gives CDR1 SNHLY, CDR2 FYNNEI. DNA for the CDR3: TGTGCCAGCAGTGAACCAGGGAGGGAGCAGTACTTC. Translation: CASSEPGREQYF.

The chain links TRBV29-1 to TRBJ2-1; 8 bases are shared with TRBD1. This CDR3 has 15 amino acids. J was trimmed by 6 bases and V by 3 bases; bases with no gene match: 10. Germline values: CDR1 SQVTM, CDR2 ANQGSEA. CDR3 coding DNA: TGCAGCGTTGATACTTGGACAGGGTCACCCAATGAGCAGTTCTTC. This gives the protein CSVDTWTGSPNEQFF.

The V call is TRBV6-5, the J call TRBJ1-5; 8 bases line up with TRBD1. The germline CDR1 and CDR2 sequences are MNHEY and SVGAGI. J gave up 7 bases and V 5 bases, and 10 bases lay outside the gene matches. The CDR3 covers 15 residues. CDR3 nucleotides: TGTGCCAGCAGTCCCGGACAGGGTTCGGGCCAGCCCCAGCATTTT. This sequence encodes CASSPGQGSGQPQHF.

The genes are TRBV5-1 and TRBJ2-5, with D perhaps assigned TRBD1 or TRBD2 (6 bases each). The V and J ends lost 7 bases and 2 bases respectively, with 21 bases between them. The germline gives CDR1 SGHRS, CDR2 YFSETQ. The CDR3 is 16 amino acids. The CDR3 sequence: CASALGGSSPQETQYF. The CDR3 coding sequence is TGCGCCAGCGCCCTCGGGGGCAGCAGCCCACAAGAGACCCAGTACTTC.

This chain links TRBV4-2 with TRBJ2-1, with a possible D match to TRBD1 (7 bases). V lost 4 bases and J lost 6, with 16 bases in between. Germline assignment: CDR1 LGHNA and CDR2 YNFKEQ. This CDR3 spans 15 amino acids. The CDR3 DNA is TGTGCCAGCAGCCGAGAAATGCGGGACAGCAATGAGCAGTTCTTC. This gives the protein CASSREMRDSNEQFF.

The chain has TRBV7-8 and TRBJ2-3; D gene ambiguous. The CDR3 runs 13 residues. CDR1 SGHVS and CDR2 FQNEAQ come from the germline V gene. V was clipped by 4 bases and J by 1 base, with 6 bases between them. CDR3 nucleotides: TGTGCCAGCAGCTCCCTCCGCACAGATACGCAGTATTTT. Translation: CASSSLRTDTQYF.

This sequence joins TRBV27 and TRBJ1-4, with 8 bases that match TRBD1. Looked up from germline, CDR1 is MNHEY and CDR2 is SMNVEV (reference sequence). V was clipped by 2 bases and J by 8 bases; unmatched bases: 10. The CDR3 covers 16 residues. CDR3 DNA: TGTGCCAGCAGTTTAACGTCGGCAGGGGGCGTCGAAAAACTGTTTTTT. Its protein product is CASSLTSAGGVEKLFF.

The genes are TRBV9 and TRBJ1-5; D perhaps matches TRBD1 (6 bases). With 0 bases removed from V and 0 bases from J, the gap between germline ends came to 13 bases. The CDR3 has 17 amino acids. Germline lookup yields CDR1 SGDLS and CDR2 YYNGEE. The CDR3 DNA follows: TGTGCCAGCAGCGTAGGGGCAGGGGTGAATAGCAATCAGCCCCAGCATTTT. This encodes CASSVGAGVNSNQPQHF.

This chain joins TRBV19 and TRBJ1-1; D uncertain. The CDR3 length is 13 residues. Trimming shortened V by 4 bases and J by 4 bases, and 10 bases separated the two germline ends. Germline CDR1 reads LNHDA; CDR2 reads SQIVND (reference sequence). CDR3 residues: CASSKGGVTEAFF. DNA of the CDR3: TGTGCCAGTAGTAAAGGCGGGGTCACTGAAGCTTTCTTT.

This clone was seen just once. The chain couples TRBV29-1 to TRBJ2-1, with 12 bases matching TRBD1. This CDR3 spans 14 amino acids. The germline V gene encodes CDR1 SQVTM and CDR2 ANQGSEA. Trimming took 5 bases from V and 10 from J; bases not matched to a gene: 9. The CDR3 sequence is CSVSRDRGPTEQFF. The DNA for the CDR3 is TGCAGCGTTTCCCGGGACAGGGGGCCGACGGAGCAGTTCTTC.

The DNA for the CDR3 is TGTGCCAGCTCACCAAACCAGGGGGCAACTGAAGCTTTCTTT. This codes for CASSPNQGATEAFF. The V and J genes are TRBV18 and TRBJ1-1, with TRBD1 matching 8 bases. The CDR3 covers 14 residues. V lost 2 bases and J lost 5; bases outside the gene matches: 4. Germline CDR1 is KGHSH and CDR2 is LQKENI.

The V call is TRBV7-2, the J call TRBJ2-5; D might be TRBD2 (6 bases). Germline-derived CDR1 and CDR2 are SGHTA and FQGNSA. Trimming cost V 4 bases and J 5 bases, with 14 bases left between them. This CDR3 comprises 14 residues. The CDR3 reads CASSSRLDSETQYF. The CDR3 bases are TGTGCCAGCAGCTCCAGACTAGATTCGGAGACCCAGTACTTC.